One sample yielded the 2 T cell receptor beta chains listed below, sequenced in a study of blood T cells in healthy people across ages. Combining a sample-barcoded 5' primer with a J-beta primer mix, a second PCR ran for 7 to 11 cycles. TCRdb reanalysed the 5' RACE reads using MiXCR and keeps one entry per CDR3 protein. The sample contains 790,000 or so distinct CDR3 sequences, about 61% of which appear only once. The specimen sequenced was blood. Receptor source: a man aged 40-50 years in good health.

Of note for this clonotype: The junction differs from germline at one of its ends, possibly a read error. The chain carries TRBV3-1 and TRBJ2-3; D gene ambiguous. Germline CDR1 and CDR2: LGHDT and YNNKEL (reference sequence). This CDR3 is 13 amino acids long. The CDR3 is CASRQGNTDTQYF. The CDR3, as DNA: TGCGCCAGCCGTCAAGGGAACACAGATACGCAGTATTTT.

This clonotype was detected a few times. This sequence joins TRBV5-1 and TRBJ2-3, with D unresolved. In germline, CDR1 is SGHRS, CDR2 YFSETQ. Trimming took 0 bases from V and 1 from J, leaving 18 bases between them. The length of the CDR3 is 18 residues. Written as DNA, the CDR3 is TGCGCCAGCAGCTTGGCCGTGTCAGGTGAGACTGGCACAGATACGCAGTATTTT. Translated, it gives CASSLAVSGETGTDTQYF. Using reference TRBV5-1 and TRBJ2-3 for the parts outside the CDR3, the full variable domain is KAGVTQTPRYLIKTRGQQVTLSCSPISGHRSVSWYQQTPGQGLQFLFEYFSETQRNKGNFPGRFSGRQFSNSRSEMNVSTLELGDSALYLCASSLAVSGETGTDTQYFGPGTRLTVL.